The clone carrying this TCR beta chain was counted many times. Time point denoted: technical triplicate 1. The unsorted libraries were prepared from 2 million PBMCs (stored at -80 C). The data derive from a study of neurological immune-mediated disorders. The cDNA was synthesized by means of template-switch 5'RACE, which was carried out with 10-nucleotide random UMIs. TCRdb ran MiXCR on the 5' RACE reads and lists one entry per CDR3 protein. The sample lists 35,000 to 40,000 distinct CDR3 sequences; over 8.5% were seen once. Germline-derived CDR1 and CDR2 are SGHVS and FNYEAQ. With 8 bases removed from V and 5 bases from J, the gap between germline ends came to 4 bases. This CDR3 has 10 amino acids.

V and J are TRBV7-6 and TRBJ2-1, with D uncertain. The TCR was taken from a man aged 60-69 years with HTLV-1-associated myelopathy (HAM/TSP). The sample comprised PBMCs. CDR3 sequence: CASGDNEQFF. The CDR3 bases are TGTGCCAGCGGAGACAATGAGCAGTTCTTC.